This T cell receptor (beta chain) stems from a study of tumor and adjacent non-tumor tissue in lung cancer. About the study: Patients were aged about 30 to 76, nine to eleven men and 4 to 6 women, stage I to III.

TCRbeta libraries were built with three rounds of nested PCR, modified from ARM-PCR. TCRdb re-called the multiplex PCR reads through MiXCR, storing one row per CDR3 protein. The data hold about 98,000 distinct CDR3 sequences, with 80% observed a single time. RNA was extracted from bulk tissue without any cell sorting. More than 3 cm separated this lung sample from the edge of the tumor. Per germline, CDR1 LGHNA and CDR2 YNFKEQ. CDR3 length: 15 residues. With respect to this clonotype: Compared with germline, one end of the junction differs, possibly owing to a read error.

V is TRBV4-2 and J is TRBJ1-4; D remains ambiguous. The sequence came from a man between 60 and 70 years old with small cell lung cancer. The sequenced sample consisted of distant non-tumor lung tissue. The CDR3 DNA reads as TGTGCCAACAGCCAATCCAGGCTGGTTAATGAAAAACTGTTTTTT. Its translation: CANSQSRLVNEKLFF.